This entry lists 32 T cell receptor beta chains sequenced from one sample in a study of spatial heterogeneity in lung cancer. MiXCR, run by TCRdb on the 5' RACE reads, gives a single entry per CDR3 protein. The sample yields about 2,000 distinct CDR3 sequences, roughly 12% seen once. The time point: sample taken at primary tumor resection. From tumor, nontumor lung or frozen PBMC, whole RNA was taken unsorted for sequencing. Specimen: normal lung tissue next to the tumor, collected at surgery. These receptors all stem from a male donor with early-stage non-small cell lung cancer.

This clonotype was picked up a small number of times. V and J are TRBV2 and TRBJ1-1; 7 bases align to TRBD1. The junction had 4 bases not matched to a gene; V was cut back by 6 bases and J by 0 bases. This CDR3 comprises 14 residues. Germline values: CDR1 SNHLY, CDR2 FYNNEI. The CDR3 bases are TGTGCCAGCAGGCGACAGGGAGTGAACACTGAAGCTTTCTTT. Translated, it gives CASRRQGVNTEAFF.

Judged by abundance, this clonotype is medium-sized. CDR3 sequence reads: CASSFRSSYNEQFF. The CDR3 DNA follows: TGTGCCAGCAGCTTCAGGAGCTCCTACAATGAGCAGTTCTTC. The rearrangement joins TRBV7-8 to TRBJ2-1; D is undetermined. V shed 3 bases and J shed 0 bases, with 6 bases lying between them. The CDR3 is made up of 14 amino acids. Germline V gives CDR1 SGHVS, CDR2 FQNEAQ.

This clonotype counts as medium-sized. This chain uses TRBV7-9 with TRBJ2-3, with 12 bases that match TRBD2. V lost 3 bases to trimming and J lost 2 bases; unmatched junction nucleotides: 18. The CDR3 spans 21 residues. Germline V gene lookup returns CDR1 SEHNR and CDR2 FQNEAQ (reference sequence). The CDR3: CASSLGISPGRLAGDTDTQYF. CDR3 nucleotide sequence: TGTGCCAGCAGCTTGGGGATATCTCCTGGGCGACTAGCGGGGGACACAGATACGCAGTATTTT.

Judged by abundance, this clonotype is medium-sized. The CDR3 is CATPLDGRTEAFF. The CDR3 bases are TGTGCCACCCCCCTGGATGGGAGGACTGAAGCTTTCTTT. This chain links TRBV7-9 with TRBJ1-1; no firm D call. This CDR3 region has 13 residues. CDR1 and CDR2 (germline): SEHNR, FQNEAQ (reference sequence). V was cut by 10 bases and J by 5 bases, with 17 bases left in between.

The CDR3 sequence: CASSFGGSYEQYF. CDR3 nucleotide sequence: TGTGCCAGCAGCTTTGGCGGGTCCTACGAGCAGTACTTC. V gene TRBV11-2 combines with J gene TRBJ2-7, with D perhaps TRBD2 (5 bases). The CDR3 sequence is 13 residues long. CDR1 is SGHAT, CDR2 FQNNGV, per germline. With 3 bases removed from V and 1 base from J, the gap between germline ends came to 7 bases.

Judged by abundance, this clonotype is large. CDR3 protein: CASTSTVTVNTEAFF. Written as DNA, the CDR3 is TGTGCCAGCACCTCTACCGTTACAGTGAACACTGAAGCTTTCTTT. The chain is built from TRBV7-9 and TRBJ1-1; D call uncertain. Deletions cut 7 bases from V and 0 bases from J, with 15 bases between. This CDR3 has 15 residues. From germline, CDR1 is SEHNR and CDR2 FQNEAQ (reference sequence).

This clonotype is labeled medium-sized. The V call is TRBV5-6, the J call TRBJ2-5; D remains unclear. V shed 1 base and J shed 5 bases, with 6 bases lying between them. The germline V gene encodes CDR1 SGHDT and CDR2 YYEEEE. The CDR3 sequence is 12 residues long. CDR3 region: CASSLNPETQYF. CDR3 coding DNA: TGTGCCAGCAGCTTGAACCCGGAGACCCAGTACTTC.

Judged by abundance, this clonotype is medium-sized. V gene TRBV12-3 or TRBV12-4 combines with J gene TRBJ1-5, with D maybe TRBD1 (5 bases). The CDR3 totals 13 residues. Trimming left V 6 bases short and J 9 bases short, with 15 bases between. The CDR3 is CASRLDLGGPQHF. The CDR3 nucleotides read TGTGCCAGCAGATTGGACCTTGGGGGGCCCCAGCATTTT.

By sample fraction, this clonotype is medium-sized (0.01 to 0.1%). The chain uses TRBV29-1 and TRBJ2-7, with D possibly matching TRBD2 (6 bases). The V end was cut by 1 base, the J end by 1 base, with 11 bases between. This CDR3 has 14 residues. CDR1 is SQVTM, CDR2 ANQGSEA, per germline. The chain's CDR3 is CSVEGEVGSYEQYF. The CDR3 DNA follows: TGCAGCGTTGAAGGGGAGGTAGGGTCCTACGAGCAGTACTTC.

By proportion, this clonotype is medium-sized. The rearrangement links TRBV9 to TRBJ2-2; D call uncertain. Germline V gives CDR1 SGDLS, CDR2 YYNGEE. The CDR3 loop spans 13 amino acids. Trimming took 2 bases from V and 2 from J, leaving 4 bases between them. CDR3 sequence (DNA): TGTGCCAGCAGCGTTTTTAACACCGGGGAGCTGTTTTTT. Protein: CASSVFNTGELFF.

This clonotype was seen ten or more times. This rearrangement joins TRBV28 to TRBJ2-5, with D perhaps being TRBD1 or TRBD2 (6 bases each). The CDR3 covers 14 residues. V gave up 8 bases and J gave up 3 bases, with 16 bases separating them. Germline V lookup: CDR1 MDHEN, CDR2 SYDVKM. CDR3 DNA: TGTGCCAGCGGGTCGGGGGCGGTGGAAGAGACCCAGTACTTC. Translating it yields CASGSGAVEETQYF.

By proportion, this clonotype is medium-sized. The gene calls are TRBV10-3 and TRBJ2-7; 9 bases are a match to TRBD2. Trimming at V came to 5 bases and at J to 3 bases, leaving 8 bases not matched to a gene. CDR1 and CDR2 from the germline V gene are ENHRY and SYGVKD. The length of the CDR3 is 15 residues. Written as DNA, the CDR3 is TGTGCCATCAGTCGGCTAGCGGGACAGATCTACGAGCAGTACTTC. The encoded protein is CAISRLAGQIYEQYF.

The J gene is TRBJ2-5, the V gene TRBV6-5; possible D gene TRBD2, 6 bases. This CDR3 has 16 residues. Trimming pared 2 bases from V and 3 bases from J, leaving 16 bases between. The germline V gene has CDR1 MNHEY and CDR2 SVGAGI. The CDR3 is CASSYGGVGTEETQYF. For the CDR3, the DNA is TGTGCCAGCAGTTACGGAGGGGTAGGGACGGAAGAGACCCAGTACTTC.

By sample fraction, this clonotype is medium-sized. The chain is built from TRBV5-1 and TRBJ1-1; D possibly corresponds to TRBD1 (5 bases). Germline CDR1 is SGHRS and CDR2 is YFSETQ. The V end lost 1 base, the J end lost 1 base, and 11 bases lay between the germline ends. The CDR3 consists of 15 residues. As DNA, the CDR3 is TGCGCCAGCAGCTTGAGCGGGGCGGAGAACACTGAAGCTTTCTTT. It codes for CASSLSGAENTEAFF.

This chain uses TRBV11-2 with TRBJ2-1; D is possibly TRBD1 (5 bases). From germline, CDR1 is SGHAT and CDR2 FQNNGV. Trimming pared 5 bases from V and 10 bases from J, leaving 9 bases between. The CDR3 spans 11 residues. The CDR3 coding sequence is TGTGCCAGCAGCCCAGGGTACGAGCAGTTCTTC. Protein: CASSPGYEQFF.

This clonotype has at least ten counts. The chain carries TRBV5-1 and TRBJ2-6, with TRBD1 matching 8 bases. The length of the CDR3 is 17 residues. The V gene's germline CDR1 is SGHRS and CDR2 YFSETQ. The ends lost 4 bases at V and 0 bases at J; junction bases unmatched: 6. The CDR3 bases are TGCGCCAGCAGCGACGGACAGGGCACCTCTGGGGCCAACGTCCTGACTTTC. Translating it yields CASSDGQGTSGANVLTF.

In its sample, this clonotype was seen many times. The J gene is TRBJ2-7, the V gene TRBV27; tentative D call: TRBD1 (5 bases). There are 13 residues in the CDR3. Germline V gene lookup returns CDR1 MNHEY and CDR2 SMNVEV (reference sequence). V was pared by 9 bases and J by 2 bases, with 14 bases between. This CDR3 reads CASRGAGTYEQYF. The CDR3, as DNA: TGTGCCAGTAGGGGTGCAGGGACCTACGAGCAGTACTTC.

This clonotype was seen repeatedly, ten times or more. The J gene is TRBJ2-2, the V gene TRBV15, with D possibly being TRBD1 or TRBD2 (6 bases each). Germline loops: CDR1 LNHNV, CDR2 YYDKDF (reference sequence). CDR3 length equals 17 residues. Trimming shortened V by 5 bases and J by 1 base, and 17 bases separated the two germline ends. The CDR3 DNA is TGTGCCACCAGCCCCCTCGGGGGCGGCGGGAACACCGGGGAGCTGTTTTTT. The encoded protein is CATSPLGGGGNTGELFF.

This clonotype is labeled medium-sized. This rearrangement joins TRBV5-6 to TRBJ2-1, with 10 bases that match TRBD2. CDR1 SGHDT and CDR2 YYEEEE come from the germline V gene. CDR3 length equals 15 residues. V was clipped by 0 bases and J by 4 bases; unmatched bases: 1. The CDR3 region has the DNA TGTGCCAGCAGCTTGGAACTAGCGGGGTACAATGAGCAGTTCTTC. Translation: CASSLELAGYNEQFF.

This clonotype qualifies as medium-sized (0.01 to 0.1%). The genes are TRBV27 and TRBJ1-5, with D possibly TRBD1 on 5 matching bases. Germline lookup yields CDR1 MNHEY and CDR2 SMNVEV (reference sequence). Between the trimmed V and J ends, which lost 4 bases and 4 bases, there was a span of 17 bases. The CDR3 contains 16 residues. In DNA form, the CDR3 reads TGTGCCAGCAGTTCCCTCGACGGGACTCTAAATCAGCCCCAGCATTTT. Its translation is CASSSLDGTLNQPQHF.

The CDR3: CASCLAAGGLSSYNEQFF. CDR3 nucleotides: TGTGCCAGTTGCCTGGCTGCGGGGGGACTGAGCTCCTACAATGAGCAGTTCTTC. This chain joins TRBV19 and TRBJ2-1, with 8 nucleotides matching TRBD2. The junction had 15 bases not matched to a gene; V was cut back by 8 bases and J by 0 bases. This CDR3 region has 18 residues. CDR1 LNHDA and CDR2 SQIVND come from the germline V gene (reference sequence).

This clonotype is medium-sized in the sample. J is TRBJ2-5 and V is TRBV3-1, with no clear D. V lost 4 bases and J 6 bases, leaving 6 bases between the germline ends. Germline CDR1 and CDR2: LGHDT and YNNKEL (reference sequence). This CDR3 has 11 amino acids. In DNA, the CDR3 is TGTGCCAGCAGCCTCAAGAAGACCCAGTACTTC. This codes for CASSLKKTQYF.

This chain uses TRBV5-6 with TRBJ2-7; 8 nucleotides align to TRBD2. The CDR3 is 15 residues long. J lost 5 bases, V lost 4 bases, and 11 bases had no gene match. From germline, CDR1 is SGHDT and CDR2 YYEEEE. The CDR3 loop is CASSTPGLGIHEQYF. CDR3 nucleotide sequence: TGTGCCAGCAGCACTCCGGGACTAGGGATCCACGAGCAGTACTTC. The variable domain in full, completed from reference TRBV5-6 and TRBJ2-7, reads DAGVTQSPTHLIKTRGQQVTLRCSPKSGHDTVSWYQQALGQGPQFIFQYYEEEERQRGNFPDRFSGHQFPNYSSELNVNALLLGDSALYLCASSTPGLGIHEQYFGPGTRLTVT.

This clonotype is labeled as medium-sized. The rearrangement links TRBV7-2 to TRBJ1-5; a weak D match, TRBD1 (6 bases). V lost 5 bases, J lost 5 bases, and 10 bases lay in between. This CDR3 has 13 residues. Germline V gene data show CDR1 as SGHTA and CDR2 as FQGNSA. Here the CDR3 DNA reads TGTGCCAGCAGCCTACAGGGTGATCAGCCCCAGCATTTT. Its protein is CASSLQGDQPQHF.

This clonotype is labeled as medium-sized. The chain combines TRBV11-2 with TRBJ2-3; 8 bases are shared with TRBD2. Trimming at V came to 1 base and at J to 0 bases, leaving 3 bases not matched to a gene. The CDR3 has 16 residues. CDR1 SGHAT and CDR2 FQNNGV come from the germline V gene. CDR3 sequence: CASSLVGGGSTDTQYF. The CDR3 nucleotides are TGTGCCAGCAGCTTAGTCGGGGGGGGTAGCACAGATACGCAGTATTTT.

The CDR3 region is CATWTDGRGAGELFF. The CDR3 coding sequence is TGTGCCACCTGGACCGACGGGAGAGGGGCCGGGGAGCTGTTTTTT. V gene TRBV12-3 or TRBV12-4 combines with J gene TRBJ2-2; TRBD2 might be the D (6 bases). The CDR3 sequence is 15 residues long. Trimming shortened V by 10 bases and J by 6 bases, and 21 bases separated the two germline ends.

In its sample, this clonotype ranks as medium-sized. V is TRBV7-2 and J is TRBJ2-7, with D perhaps TRBD2 (6 bases). Germline CDR1 and CDR2: SGHTA and FQGNSA. This CDR3 region has 15 residues. Between the trimmed V and J ends, which lost 4 bases and 0 bases, there was a span of 13 bases. The CDR3 here is CASSSPGLLSYEQYF. CDR3 coding DNA: TGTGCCAGCAGCTCGCCGGGACTCCTCTCCTACGAGCAGTACTTC.

This clonotype is categorized as medium-sized. This rearrangement joins TRBV28 to TRBJ2-5; a weak D match, TRBD2 (5 bases). Germline lookup yields CDR1 MDHEN and CDR2 SYDVKM. The V end lost 6 bases, the J end lost 2 bases, and 16 bases lay between the germline ends. CDR3 length: 15 amino acids. CDR3 nucleotides: TGTGCCAGCAGCTATACTGGACTCACACAAGAGACCCAGTACTTC. This codes for CASSYTGLTQETQYF. The entire variable domain, with the rest obtained from reference TRBV28 and TRBJ2-5, is as follows: DVKVTQSSRYLVKRTGEKVFLECVQDMDHENMFWYRQDPGLGLRLIYFSYDVKMKEKGDIPEGYSVSREKKERFSLILESASTNQTSMYLCASSYTGLTQETQYFGPGTRLLVL.

By sample share, this clonotype is medium-sized. The chain is built from TRBV7-2 and TRBJ2-1, with 8 bases identical to TRBD2. The V gene end was trimmed by 0 bases and the J gene end by 8 bases; junction bases not matched to a gene: 9. Germline-derived CDR1 and CDR2 are SGHTA and FQGNSA. The CDR3 runs to 16 residues. CDR3 in amino acids: CASSLARGASRYEQFF. CDR3 sequence (DNA): TGTGCCAGCAGCTTAGCGCGGGGGGCTAGTAGATATGAGCAGTTCTTC.

This clonotype is labeled as medium-sized. The chain has TRBV6-2 or TRBV6-3 and TRBJ2-5; D is perhaps TRBD2 (6 bases). Deletions cut 8 bases from V and 2 bases from J, with 15 bases between. Germline V gene sequence: CDR1 MNHEY, CDR2 SVGEGT. The CDR3 runs 14 residues. DNA of the CDR3: TGTGCCAGCGCGCGGGACGCAAGACAAGAGACCCAGTACTTC. Its protein product is CASARDARQETQYF.

The CDR3 region has the DNA TGCAGTGCTAATCCAGGGTCTAAAGAGACCCAGTACTTC. This encodes CSANPGSKETQYF. The V and J genes are TRBV20-1 and TRBJ2-5, with D tentatively TRBD1 (5 bases). Looked up from germline, CDR1 is DFQATT and CDR2 is SNEGSKA (reference sequence). V was clipped by 4 bases and J by 3 bases, with 12 bases between them. The CDR3 spans 13 residues.

By sample fraction, this clonotype is medium-sized. J is TRBJ2-2 and V is TRBV2; no clear D gene. Germline V lookup: CDR1 SNHLY, CDR2 FYNNEI. Trimming left V 4 bases short and J 1 base short, with 7 bases between. This CDR3 spans 14 amino acids. CDR3 coding DNA: TGTGCCAGCAGTGCTTGGCAGAACACCGGGGAGCTGTTTTTT. Amino acid sequence: CASSAWQNTGELFF.